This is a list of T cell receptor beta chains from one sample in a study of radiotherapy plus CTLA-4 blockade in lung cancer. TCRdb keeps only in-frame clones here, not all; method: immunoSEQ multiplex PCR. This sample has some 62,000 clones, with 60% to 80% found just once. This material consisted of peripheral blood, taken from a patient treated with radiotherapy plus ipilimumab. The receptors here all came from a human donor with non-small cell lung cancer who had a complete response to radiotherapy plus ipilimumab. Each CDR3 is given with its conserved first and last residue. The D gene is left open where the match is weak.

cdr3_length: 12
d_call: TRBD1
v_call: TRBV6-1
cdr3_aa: CASTGTGGVAFF

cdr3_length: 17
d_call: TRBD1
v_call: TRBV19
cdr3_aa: CASSILGGPDKNTEAFF

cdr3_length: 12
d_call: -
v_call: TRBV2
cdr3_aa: CASVFVGDSYTF

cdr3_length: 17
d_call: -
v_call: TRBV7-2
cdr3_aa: CASSLRGGRPNTGELFF

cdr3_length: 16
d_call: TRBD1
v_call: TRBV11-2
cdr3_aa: CASSRGVQGTGNTIYF

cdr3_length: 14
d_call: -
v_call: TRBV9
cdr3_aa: CASSVDSNTDTQYF

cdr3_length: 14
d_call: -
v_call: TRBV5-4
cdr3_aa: CASTREMGAETQYF

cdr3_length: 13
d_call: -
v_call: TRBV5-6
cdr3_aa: CASIHSLGYGYTF

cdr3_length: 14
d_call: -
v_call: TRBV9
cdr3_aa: CASSSGTSGNTIYF

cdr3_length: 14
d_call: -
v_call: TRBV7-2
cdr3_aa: CASSLLGRDGTQYF

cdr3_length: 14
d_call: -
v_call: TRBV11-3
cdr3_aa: CASSYGKRGTEAFF

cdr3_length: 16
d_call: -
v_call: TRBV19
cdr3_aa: CASSIGGWKYTDTQYF

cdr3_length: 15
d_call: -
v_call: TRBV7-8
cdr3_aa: CASSFDSGRAEKLFF

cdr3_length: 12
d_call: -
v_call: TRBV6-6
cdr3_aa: CASLKGGNTIYF

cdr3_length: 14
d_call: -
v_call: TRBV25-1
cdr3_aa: CASSEYRERGGYTF

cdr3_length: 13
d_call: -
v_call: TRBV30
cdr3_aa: CAWSVNGGQTQYF

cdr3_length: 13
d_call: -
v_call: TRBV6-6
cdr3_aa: CASKRDGSYEQYF

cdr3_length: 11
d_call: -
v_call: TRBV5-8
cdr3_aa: CASSMGRGYTF

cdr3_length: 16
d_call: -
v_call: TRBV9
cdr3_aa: CASSVGVGRGDYGYTF

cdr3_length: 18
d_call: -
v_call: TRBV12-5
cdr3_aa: CASGLVRGGFDSGNTIYF

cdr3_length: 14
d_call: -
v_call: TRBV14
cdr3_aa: CASSQGVRNTEAFF

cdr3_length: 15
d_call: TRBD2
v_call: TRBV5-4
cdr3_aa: CASSLAVAGDETQYF

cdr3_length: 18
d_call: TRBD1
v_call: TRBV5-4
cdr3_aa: CASSPNPLNRDRGGGKYF

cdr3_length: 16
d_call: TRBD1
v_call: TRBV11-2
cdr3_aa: CASSLVGDRVTNEQFF

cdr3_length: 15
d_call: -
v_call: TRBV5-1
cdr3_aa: CASSSQDSPEETQYF

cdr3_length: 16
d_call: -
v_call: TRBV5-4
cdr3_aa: CASSPNIGSGNYGYTF

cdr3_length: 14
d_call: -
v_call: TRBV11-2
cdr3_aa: CASSSPTGPYGYTF

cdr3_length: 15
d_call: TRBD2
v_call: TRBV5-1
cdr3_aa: CASSLRLAGGAEQFF

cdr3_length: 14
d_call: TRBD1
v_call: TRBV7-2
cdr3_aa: CASRDPGQGTEQYF

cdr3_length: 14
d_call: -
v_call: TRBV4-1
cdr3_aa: CASSQEGGAKTQYF

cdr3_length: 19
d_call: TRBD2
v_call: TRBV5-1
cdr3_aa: CASSLLGLAGVGAYNEQFF

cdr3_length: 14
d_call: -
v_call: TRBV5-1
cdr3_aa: CASSLSSGTDTQYF

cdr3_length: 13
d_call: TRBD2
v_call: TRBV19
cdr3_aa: CASSAPGLHTQYF

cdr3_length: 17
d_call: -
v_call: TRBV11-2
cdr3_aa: CASSLVRDAFLGEKLFF

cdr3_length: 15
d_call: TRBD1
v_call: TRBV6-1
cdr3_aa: CASSGGTGSQETQYF

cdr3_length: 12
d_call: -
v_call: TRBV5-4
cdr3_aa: CASSLDGNEQFF

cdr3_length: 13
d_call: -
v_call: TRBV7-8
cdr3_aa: CASSRRGKDEQFF

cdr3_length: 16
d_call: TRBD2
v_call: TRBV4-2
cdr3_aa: CASSQSPAGFTDTQYF

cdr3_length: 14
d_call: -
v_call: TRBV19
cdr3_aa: CASSIDPLGTEAFF

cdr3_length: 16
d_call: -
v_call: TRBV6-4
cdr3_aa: CASTGWTRRGDNEQFF

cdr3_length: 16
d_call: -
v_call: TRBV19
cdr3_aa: CASTERFMATYGGYTF

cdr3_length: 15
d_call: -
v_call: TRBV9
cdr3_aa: CASSVGSGAGNTIYF

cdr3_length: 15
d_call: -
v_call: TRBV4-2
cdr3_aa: CASSQGARGGEKLFF

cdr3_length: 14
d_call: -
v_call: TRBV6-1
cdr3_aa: CASSELDYSYGYTF

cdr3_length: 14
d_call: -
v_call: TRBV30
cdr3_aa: CAWSPLQGSYGYTF

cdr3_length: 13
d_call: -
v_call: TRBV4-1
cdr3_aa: CASSQKGEGGYTF